Each of the 3 T cell receptor beta chains below was sequenced from the same sample in a study of human T cells and chemical hapten exposure. Documented time point: pre-sensitization, week 0. Treatment indicated: therapeutic diphenylcyclopropenone sensitization with weekly scalp DPC. TCRdb reprocessed the RACE reads with MiXCR, giving one entry per CDR3 protein. The sample has about 250,000 distinct CDR3 sequences; just under 8% are singletons. Sample: whole blood, taken in connection with sensitization to the hapten diphenylcyclopropenone (DPC). All receptors come from a young man with alopecia areata. Some clones in this sample may be carry-over from other donors' samples.

This chain uses TRBV14 with TRBJ1-2, with TRBD1 matching over 7 bases. The CDR3 runs to 15 residues. CDR1 and CDR2 from the germline V gene are SGHDN and FVKESK. After removal of 5 bases from V and 2 bases from J, the junction contained 8 bases not matched to a gene. CDR3 in amino acids: CASSARQGPNYGYTF. Written as DNA, the CDR3 is TGTGCCAGCAGCGCCCGACAGGGACCGAACTATGGCTACACCTTC.

The chain is built from TRBV5-1 and TRBJ2-1; D tentatively fits TRBD1 or TRBD2 (5 bases each). Between the trimmed V and J ends, which lost 0 bases and 6 bases, there was a span of 13 bases. This CDR3 is 15 amino acids long. CDR1 is SGHRS and CDR2 is YFSETQ in the germline V gene. DNA for the CDR3: TGCGCCAGCAGCTTGGTCCCTCCGAGGGGCAATGAGCAGTTCTTC. Residues: CASSLVPPRGNEQFF.

This clonotype was found a few times. The chain has TRBV5-1 and TRBJ1-3; possibly TRBD1 for D (6 bases). CDR1 and CDR2 from the germline V gene are SGHRS and YFSETQ. V was shortened by 0 bases and J by 0 bases, with 13 bases between the two germline ends. The CDR3 loop spans 17 amino acids. CDR3 sequence: CASSLDRARGSGNTIYF. DNA of the CDR3: TGCGCCAGCAGCTTGGACAGGGCCCGGGGCTCTGGAAACACCATATATTTT.